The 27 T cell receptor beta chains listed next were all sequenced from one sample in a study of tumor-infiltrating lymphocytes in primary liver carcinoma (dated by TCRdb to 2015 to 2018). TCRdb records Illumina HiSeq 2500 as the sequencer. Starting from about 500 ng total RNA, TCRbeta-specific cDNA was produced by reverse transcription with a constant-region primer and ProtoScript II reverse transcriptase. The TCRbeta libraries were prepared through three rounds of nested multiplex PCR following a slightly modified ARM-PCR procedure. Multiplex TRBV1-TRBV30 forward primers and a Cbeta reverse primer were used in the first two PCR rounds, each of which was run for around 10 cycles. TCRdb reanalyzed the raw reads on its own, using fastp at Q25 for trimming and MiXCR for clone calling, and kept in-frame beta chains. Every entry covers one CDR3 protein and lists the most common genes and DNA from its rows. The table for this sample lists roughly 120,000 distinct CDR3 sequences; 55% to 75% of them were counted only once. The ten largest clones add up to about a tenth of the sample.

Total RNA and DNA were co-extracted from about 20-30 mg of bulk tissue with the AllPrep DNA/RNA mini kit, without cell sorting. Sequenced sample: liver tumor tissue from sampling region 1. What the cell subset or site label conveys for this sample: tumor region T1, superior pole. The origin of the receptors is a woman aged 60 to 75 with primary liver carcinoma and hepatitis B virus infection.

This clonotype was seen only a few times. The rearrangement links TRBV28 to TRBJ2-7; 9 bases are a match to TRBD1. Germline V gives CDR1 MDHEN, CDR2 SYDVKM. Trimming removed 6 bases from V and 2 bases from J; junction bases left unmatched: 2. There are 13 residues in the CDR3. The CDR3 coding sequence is TGTGCCAGCAGGGGGACAGGGCCCTACGAGCAGTACTTC. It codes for CASRGTGPYEQYF.

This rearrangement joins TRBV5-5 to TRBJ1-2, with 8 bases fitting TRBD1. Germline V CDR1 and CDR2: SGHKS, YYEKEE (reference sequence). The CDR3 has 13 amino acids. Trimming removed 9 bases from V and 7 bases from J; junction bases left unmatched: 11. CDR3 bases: TGTGCCAACCACCCAGGGGGCGCGGGTGGCTACACCTTC. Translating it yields CANHPGGAGGYTF.

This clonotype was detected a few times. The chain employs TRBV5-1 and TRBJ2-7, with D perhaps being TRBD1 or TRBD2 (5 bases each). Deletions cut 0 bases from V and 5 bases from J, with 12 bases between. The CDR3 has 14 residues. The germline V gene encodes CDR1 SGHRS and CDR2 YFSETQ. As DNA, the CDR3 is TGCGCCAGCAGCTTGGATACCGGGGCAAACGAGCAGTACTTC. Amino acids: CASSLDTGANEQYF.

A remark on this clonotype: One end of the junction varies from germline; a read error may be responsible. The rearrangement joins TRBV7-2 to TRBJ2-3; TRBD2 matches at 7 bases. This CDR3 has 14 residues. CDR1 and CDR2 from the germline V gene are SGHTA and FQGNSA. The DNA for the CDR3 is TGTGCCAGCAGCTCTAGCGGTCCCACAGATACGCAATATTTT. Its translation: CASSSSGPTDTQYF.

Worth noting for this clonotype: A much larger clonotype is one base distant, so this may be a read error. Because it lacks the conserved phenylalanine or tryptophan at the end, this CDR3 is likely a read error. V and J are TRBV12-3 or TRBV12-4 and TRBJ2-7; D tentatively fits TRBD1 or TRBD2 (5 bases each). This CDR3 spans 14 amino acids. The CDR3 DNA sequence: TGTGCCAGCAGTCTCTGGGGGAGCTCCCACGAGCAGTACTTA. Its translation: CASSLWGSSHEQYL.

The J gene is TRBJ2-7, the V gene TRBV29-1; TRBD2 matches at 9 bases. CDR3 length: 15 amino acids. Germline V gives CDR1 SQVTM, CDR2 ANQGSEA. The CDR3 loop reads CCIEDSGSPPYEQYF. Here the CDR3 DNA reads TGCTGCATTGAGGATAGCGGGAGCCCTCCCTACGAGCAGTACTTC.

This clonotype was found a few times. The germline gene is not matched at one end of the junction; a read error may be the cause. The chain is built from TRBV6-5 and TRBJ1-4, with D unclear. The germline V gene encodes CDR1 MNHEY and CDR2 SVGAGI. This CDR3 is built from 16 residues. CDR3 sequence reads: CASSYSGFSTNEKPFF. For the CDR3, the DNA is TGTGCCAGCAGTTACTCGGGGTTTTCAACTAATGAAAAACCGTTTTTT.

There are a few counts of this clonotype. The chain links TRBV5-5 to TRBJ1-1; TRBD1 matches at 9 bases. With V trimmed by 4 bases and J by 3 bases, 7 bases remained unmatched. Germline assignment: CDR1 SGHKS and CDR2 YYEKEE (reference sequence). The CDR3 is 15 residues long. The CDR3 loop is CASSPRTGDDTEAFF. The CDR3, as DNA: TGTGCCAGCAGCCCGCGGACAGGGGACGACACTGAAGCTTTCTTT.

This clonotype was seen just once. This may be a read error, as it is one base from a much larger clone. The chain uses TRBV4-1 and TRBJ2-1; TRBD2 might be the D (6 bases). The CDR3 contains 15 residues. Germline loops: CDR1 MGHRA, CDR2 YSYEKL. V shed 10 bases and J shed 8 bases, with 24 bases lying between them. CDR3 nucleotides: TGCGCCAACTGTTTCGAGGGAGGCGCCAGCTATGAGCAGTTCTTC. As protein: CANCFEGGASYEQFF.

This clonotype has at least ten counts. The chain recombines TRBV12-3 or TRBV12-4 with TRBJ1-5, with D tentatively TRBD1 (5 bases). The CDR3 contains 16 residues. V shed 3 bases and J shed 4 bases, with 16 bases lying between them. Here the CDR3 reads CASSLTGVGGNQPQHF. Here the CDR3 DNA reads TGTGCCAGCAGTTTGACGGGGGTGGGAGGGAATCAGCCCCAGCATTTT.

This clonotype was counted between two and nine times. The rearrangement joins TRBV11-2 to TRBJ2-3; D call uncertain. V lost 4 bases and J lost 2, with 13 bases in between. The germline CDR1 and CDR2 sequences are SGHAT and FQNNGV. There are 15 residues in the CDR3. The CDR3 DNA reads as TGTGCCAGCAGCTCGCCCGGCGGACCCACAGATACGCAGTATTTT. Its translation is CASSSPGGPTDTQYF.

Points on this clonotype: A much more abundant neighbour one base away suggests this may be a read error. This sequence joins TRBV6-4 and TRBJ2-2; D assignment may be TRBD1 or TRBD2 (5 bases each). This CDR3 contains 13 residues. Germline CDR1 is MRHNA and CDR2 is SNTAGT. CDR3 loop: CASSDSDTGKLFF. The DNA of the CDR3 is TGTGCCAGCAGTGACTCGGACACCGGGAAGCTGTTTTTT.

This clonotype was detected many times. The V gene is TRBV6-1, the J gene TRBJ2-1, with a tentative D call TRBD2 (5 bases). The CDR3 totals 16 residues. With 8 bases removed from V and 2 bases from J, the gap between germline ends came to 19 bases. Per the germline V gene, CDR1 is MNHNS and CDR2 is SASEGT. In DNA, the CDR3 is TGTGCCAGCCCTAGCAAGAAACCTACTACCTACAATGAGCAGTTCTTC. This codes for CASPSKKPTTYNEQFF.

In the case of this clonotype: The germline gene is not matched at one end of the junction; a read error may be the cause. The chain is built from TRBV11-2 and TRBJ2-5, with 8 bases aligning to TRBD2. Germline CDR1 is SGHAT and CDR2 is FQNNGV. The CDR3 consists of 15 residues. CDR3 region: CASSLEAGVSESQYF. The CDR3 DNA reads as TGTGCCAGCAGCCTAGAAGCGGGAGTATCGGAGTCCCAGTACTTC.

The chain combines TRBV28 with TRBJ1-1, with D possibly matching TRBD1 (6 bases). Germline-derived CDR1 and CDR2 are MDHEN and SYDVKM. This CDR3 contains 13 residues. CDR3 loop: CISSLGGKSEAFF. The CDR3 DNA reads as TGTATCAGCAGTTTGGGGGGCAAATCTGAAGCTTTCTTT.

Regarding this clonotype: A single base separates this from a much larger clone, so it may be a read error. The DNA of the CDR3 is TGTGCCAGCAGCCAAGACCGGCTATCCACAGATATGCAGTATTTT. Translation: CASSQDRLSTDMQYF. The chain is built from TRBV4-2 and TRBJ2-3; no definite D call. CDR3 size: 15 residues. CDR1 is LGHNA, CDR2 YNFKEQ, per germline.

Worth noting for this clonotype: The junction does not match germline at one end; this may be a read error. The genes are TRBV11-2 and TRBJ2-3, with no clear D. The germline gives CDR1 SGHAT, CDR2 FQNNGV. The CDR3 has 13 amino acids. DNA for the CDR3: TGTGCAAGCATTTTAGATCGAGGAGATACGCAGTATTTT. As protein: CASILDRGDTQYF.

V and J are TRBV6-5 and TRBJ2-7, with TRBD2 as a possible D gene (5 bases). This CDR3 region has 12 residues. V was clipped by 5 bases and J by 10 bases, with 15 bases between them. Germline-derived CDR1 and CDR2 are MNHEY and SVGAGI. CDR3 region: CASSGLGGEQYF. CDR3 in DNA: TGTGCCAGCAGTGGCCTAGGAGGCGAACAGTACTTC.

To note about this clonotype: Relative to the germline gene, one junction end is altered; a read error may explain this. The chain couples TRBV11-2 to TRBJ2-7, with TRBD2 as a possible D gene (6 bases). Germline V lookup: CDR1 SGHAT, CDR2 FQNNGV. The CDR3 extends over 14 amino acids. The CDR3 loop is CASSFPGVRYEHYF. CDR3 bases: TGTGCCAGCAGCTTTCCGGGAGTGCGATACGAGCACTACTTC.

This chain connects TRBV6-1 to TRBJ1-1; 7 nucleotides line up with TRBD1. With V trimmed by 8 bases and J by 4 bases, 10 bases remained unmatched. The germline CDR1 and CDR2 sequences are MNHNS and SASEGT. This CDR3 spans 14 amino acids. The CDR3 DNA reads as TGTGCCAGCGGGAAGGGACAGACCCTCACTGAAGCTTTCTTT. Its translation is CASGKGQTLTEAFF.

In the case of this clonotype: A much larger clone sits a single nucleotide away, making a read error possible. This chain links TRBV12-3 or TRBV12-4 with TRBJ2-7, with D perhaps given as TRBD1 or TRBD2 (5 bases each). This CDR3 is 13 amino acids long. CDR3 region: CTSSLLGVGEQYF. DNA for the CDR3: TGTACCAGCAGTTTATTGGGGGTTGGTGAGCAGTACTTC.

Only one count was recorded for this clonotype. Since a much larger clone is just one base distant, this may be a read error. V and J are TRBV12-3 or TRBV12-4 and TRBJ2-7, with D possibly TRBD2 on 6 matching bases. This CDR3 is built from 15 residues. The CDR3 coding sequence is TGTGCCAGCAGTTTAGGTCCAGGAGGGATCTACGACCAGTACTTC. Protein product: CASSLGPGGIYDQYF.

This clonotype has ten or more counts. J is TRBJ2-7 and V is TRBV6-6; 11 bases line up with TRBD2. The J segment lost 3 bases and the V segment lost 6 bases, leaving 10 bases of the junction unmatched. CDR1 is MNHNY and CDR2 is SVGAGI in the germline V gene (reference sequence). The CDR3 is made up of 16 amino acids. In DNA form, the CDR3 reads TGTGCCAGCAGCCAGAGACTAGCGGGAAAATACTACGAGCAGTACTTC. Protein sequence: CASSQRLAGKYYEQYF.

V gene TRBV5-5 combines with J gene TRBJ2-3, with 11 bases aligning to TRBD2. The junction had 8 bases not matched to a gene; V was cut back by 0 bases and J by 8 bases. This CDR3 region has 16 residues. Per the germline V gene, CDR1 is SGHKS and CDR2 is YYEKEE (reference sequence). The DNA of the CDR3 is TGTGCCAGCAGCTTGGAGTTAGCGGGAGGGAGAGGTACGCAGTATTTT. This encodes CASSLELAGGRGTQYF.

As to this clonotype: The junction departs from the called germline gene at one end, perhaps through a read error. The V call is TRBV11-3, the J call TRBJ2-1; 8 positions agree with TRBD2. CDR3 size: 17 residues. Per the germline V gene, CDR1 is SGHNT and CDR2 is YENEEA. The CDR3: CARSLGRGGRGVDEQFF. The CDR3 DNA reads TGTGCCAGGAGCTTAGGTCGGGGGGGGCGGGGTGTCGATGAGCAGTTCTTC.

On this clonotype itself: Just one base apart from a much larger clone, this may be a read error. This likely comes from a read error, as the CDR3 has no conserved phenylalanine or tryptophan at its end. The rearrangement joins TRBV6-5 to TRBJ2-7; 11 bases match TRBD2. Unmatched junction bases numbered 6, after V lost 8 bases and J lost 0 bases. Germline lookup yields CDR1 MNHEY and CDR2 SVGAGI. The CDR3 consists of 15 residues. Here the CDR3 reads CASSVLAGVSYEQYL. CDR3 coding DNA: TGTGCCAGCTCCGTACTAGCGGGAGTCTCCTACGAGCAGTACCTC.

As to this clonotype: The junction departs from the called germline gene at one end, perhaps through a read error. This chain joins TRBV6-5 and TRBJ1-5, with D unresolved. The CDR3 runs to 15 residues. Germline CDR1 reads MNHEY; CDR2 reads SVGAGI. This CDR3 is CASSYSLASNQLQHF. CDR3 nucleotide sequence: TGTGCCAGTAGTTACTCGCTGGCCAGCAATCAGCTCCAGCATTTT.